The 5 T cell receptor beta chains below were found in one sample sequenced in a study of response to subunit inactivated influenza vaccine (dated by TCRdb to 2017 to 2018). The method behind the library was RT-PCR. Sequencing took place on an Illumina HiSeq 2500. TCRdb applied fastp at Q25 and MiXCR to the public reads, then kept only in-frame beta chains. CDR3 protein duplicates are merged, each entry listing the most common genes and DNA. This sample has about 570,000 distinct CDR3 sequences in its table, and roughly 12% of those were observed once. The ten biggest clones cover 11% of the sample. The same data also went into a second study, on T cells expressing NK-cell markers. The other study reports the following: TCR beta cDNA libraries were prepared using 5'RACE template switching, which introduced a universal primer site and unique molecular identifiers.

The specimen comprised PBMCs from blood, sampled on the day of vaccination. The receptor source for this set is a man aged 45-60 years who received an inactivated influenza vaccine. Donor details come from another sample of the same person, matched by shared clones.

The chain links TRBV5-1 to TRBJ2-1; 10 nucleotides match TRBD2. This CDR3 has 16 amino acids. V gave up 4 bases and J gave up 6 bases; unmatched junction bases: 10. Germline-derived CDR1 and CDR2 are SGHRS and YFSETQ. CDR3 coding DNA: TGCGCCAGCAGCCGAATGATAGCGGGAGGAGGCAATGAGCAGTTCTTC. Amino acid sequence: CASSRMIAGGGNEQFF.

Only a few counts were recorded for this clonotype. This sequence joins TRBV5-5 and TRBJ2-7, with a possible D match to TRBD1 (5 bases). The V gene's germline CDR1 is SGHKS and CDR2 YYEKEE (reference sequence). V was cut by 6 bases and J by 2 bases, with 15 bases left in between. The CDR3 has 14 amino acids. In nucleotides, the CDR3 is TGTGCCAGCATCGTTGGGTCAGGGCCCTACGAGCAGTACTTC. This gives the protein CASIVGSGPYEQYF.

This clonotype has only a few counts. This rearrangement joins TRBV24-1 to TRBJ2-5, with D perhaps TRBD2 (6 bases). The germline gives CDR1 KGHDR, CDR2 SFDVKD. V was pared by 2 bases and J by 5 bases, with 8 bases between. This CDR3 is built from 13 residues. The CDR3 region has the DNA TGTGCCACCAGTGATTCGGGGGTTGAGACCCAGTACTTC. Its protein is CATSDSGVETQYF.

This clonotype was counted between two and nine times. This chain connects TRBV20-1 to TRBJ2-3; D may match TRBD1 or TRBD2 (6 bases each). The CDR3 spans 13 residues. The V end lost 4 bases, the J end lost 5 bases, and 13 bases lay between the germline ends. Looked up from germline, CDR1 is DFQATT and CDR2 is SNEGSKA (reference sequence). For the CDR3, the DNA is TGCAGTGCTAAAGGGGGGCCCGGAGATACGCAGTATTTT. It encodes CSAKGGPGDTQYF.

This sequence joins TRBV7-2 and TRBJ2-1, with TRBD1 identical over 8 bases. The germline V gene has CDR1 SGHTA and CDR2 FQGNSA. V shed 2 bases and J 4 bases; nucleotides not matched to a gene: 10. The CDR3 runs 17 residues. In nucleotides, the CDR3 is TGTGCCAGCAGCTTAAGGCCCGGGACAGGACTATACAATGAGCAGTTCTTC. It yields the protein CASSLRPGTGLYNEQFF.